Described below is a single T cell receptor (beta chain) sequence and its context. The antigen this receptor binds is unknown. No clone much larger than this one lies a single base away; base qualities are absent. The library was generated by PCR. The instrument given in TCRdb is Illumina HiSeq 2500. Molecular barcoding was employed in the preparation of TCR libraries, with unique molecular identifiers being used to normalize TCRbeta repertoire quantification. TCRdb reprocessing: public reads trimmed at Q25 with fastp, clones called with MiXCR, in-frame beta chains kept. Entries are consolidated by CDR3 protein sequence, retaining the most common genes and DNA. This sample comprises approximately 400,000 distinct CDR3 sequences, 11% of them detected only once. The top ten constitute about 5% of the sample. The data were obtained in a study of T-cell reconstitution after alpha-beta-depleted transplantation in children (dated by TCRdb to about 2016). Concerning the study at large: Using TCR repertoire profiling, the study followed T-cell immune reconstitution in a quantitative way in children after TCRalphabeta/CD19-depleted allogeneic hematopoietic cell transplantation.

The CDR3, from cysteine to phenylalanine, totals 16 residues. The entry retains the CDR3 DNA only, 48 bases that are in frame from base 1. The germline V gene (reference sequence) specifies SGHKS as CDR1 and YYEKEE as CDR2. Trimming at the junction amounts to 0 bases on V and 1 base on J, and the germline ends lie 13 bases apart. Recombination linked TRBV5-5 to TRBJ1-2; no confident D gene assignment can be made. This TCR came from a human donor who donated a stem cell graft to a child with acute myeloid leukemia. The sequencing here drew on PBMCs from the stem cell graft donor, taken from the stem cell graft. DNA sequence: TGTGCCAGCAGCTTGGGGCCTACCACGGGTAACTATGGCTACACCTTC. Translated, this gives CASSLGPTTGNYGYTF.